These 10 T cell receptor beta chains came from one sample sequenced in a study of T cells expressing NK-cell markers. TCRdb reanalyzed the 5' RACE reads, giving one entry per CDR3 protein sequence and no DNA. The table lists about 380,000 distinct CDR3 sequences. Source material: blood T cells: a sorted CD56 or NKG2C T cell subset, CD4+ or CD8+ T cells, or bulk PBMC T cells (not recorded which). Every receptor here comes from a man aged 18-75 years in good health.

The gene calls are TRBV20-1 and TRBJ2-1; TCRdb's assignment of TRBD1 cannot be checked, as there is no DNA. CDR1 is DFQATT, CDR2 SNEGSKA, per germline (reference sequence). The CDR3 totals 15 residues. CDR3 protein: CSAAARARSYNEQFF.

The chain links TRBV12-3 or TRBV12-4 to TRBJ1-6; TCRdb gives TRBD1 as the D gene, but with no DNA this cannot be confirmed. The CDR3 has 14 residues. CDR3 region: CASSFRRQDSPLHF.

The CDR3 sequence is CASADPNEGGSPLHF. The rearrangement joins TRBV28 to TRBJ1-6; TCRdb calls TRBD1, which cannot be checked without DNA. The CDR3 has 15 amino acids. The germline gives CDR1 MDHEN, CDR2 SYDVKM. The full variable domain, completed using reference TRBV28 and TRBJ1-6, is DVKVTQSSRYLVKRTGEKVFLECVQDMDHENMFWYRQDPGLGLRLIYFSYDVKMKEKGDIPEGYSVSREKKERFSLILESASTNQTSMYLCASADPNEGGSPLHFGNGTRLTVT.

The V and J genes are TRBV6-5 and TRBJ2-7; lacking DNA, the TRBD1 call made by TCRdb goes unchecked. CDR1 is MNHEY, CDR2 SVGAGI, per germline. The CDR3 spans 19 residues. CDR3 amino acids: CASSWGRGRTSRSSYEQYF.

The chain's CDR3 is CASRLAGGLYNEQFF. The V call is TRBV6-1, the J call TRBJ2-1; absent DNA, TCRdb's TRBD2 call cannot be checked. The CDR3 has 15 amino acids. Looked up from germline, CDR1 is MNHNS and CDR2 is SASEGT.

The chain is built from TRBV7-2 and TRBJ2-3; no DNA is available, so the TRBD2 call from TCRdb remains unchecked. The CDR3 is 13 amino acids. CDR1 is SGHTA, CDR2 FQGNSA, per germline. The CDR3 is CASSLAPSRPQYF. The full variable domain, rest sourced from reference TRBV7-2 and TRBJ2-3, is GAGVSQSPSNKVTEKGKDVELRCDPISGHTALYWYRQSLGQGLEFLIYFQGNSAPDKSGLPSDRFSAERTGGSVSTLTIQRTQQEDSAVYLCASSLAPSRPQYFGPGTRLTVL.

This chain joins TRBV24-1 and TRBJ2-3; TCRdb calls TRBD2, which cannot be checked without DNA. This CDR3 spans 15 amino acids. Looked up from germline, CDR1 is KGHDR and CDR2 is SFDVKD. The CDR3 loop reads CATSGGGWSTDTQYF.

The rearrangement uses TRBV12-3 or TRBV12-4 and TRBJ2-2; TCRdb outputs TRBD1, but without DNA this stays unchecked. This CDR3 contains 16 residues. This chain's CDR3 is CASSFGDRVFTGELFF.

This chain connects TRBV7-8 to TRBJ2-3; TCRdb names TRBD1, which stays unverified in the absence of DNA. The CDR3 length is 12 residues. Germline V lookup: CDR1 SGHVS, CDR2 FQNEAQ. CDR3 region: CASSPAGDTQYF.

The rearrangement joins TRBV7-9 to TRBJ2-1. CDR3 size: 14 residues. Germline-derived CDR1 and CDR2 are SEHNR and FQNEAQ (reference sequence). This CDR3 is CASSLANSYNEQFF.